This TCR beta chain was retrieved from a study of blood T cell repertoires in COVID-19. Study information: Material from acute and convalescent COVID-19 was sourced from the United States, Italy and Spain.

In the study's own analysis: Using reference gene primer amplification, nucleated cell counts were estimated. TCRdb's table, derived via immunoSEQ multiplex PCR, lists solely in-frame clones and lacks some. The V and J calls and clone size are taken from that table; D and trimming were inferred from the DNA. The sample records fewer than 350,000 clones, 85% being singletons. This CDR3 is built from 14 residues. From germline, CDR1 is MNHNS and CDR2 SASEGT. Residents of about two dozen US areas, aged about 18 to 89 years, made up the participants. Resolution of symptoms, clearance, or two negative PCRs was present in recovered Cohort 3 donors. Turning to this clone: Mismatch with germline at one junction end may stem from a read error.

Sequences were obtained from PBMCs or T cells enriched from blood (not recorded which). The clonotype was recovered from a woman aged 45 to 65 who had recovered from COVID-19. This chain uses TRBV6-1 with TRBJ1-3, with 7 bases lining up with TRBD1. The CDR3 DNA reads TGTGCCAGCAGCGAAGGGACAGCCGGAAACACCATATATTTT. This encodes CASSEGTAGNTIYF.